This T cell receptor (beta chain) was obtained from a study of blood T cell repertoires in COVID-19. The wider study: From the United States, Italy and Spain came samples of acute and convalescent COVID-19.

Authors' analysis steps: Amplification of reference gene primers was used by the study to estimate nucleated cell counts. Sequencing used immunoSEQ multiplex PCR; TCRdb keeps in-frame clones, though not all of them. Clone size and the V and J calls come from that table; the DNA yielded D and trimming. The sample has 25,000 to 30,000 clones, roughly 89% seen once. CDR3 length: 19 amino acids. V gave up 3 bases and J gave up 4 bases; unmatched junction bases: 14. CDR1 and CDR2 (germline): GTSNPN, SVGIG (reference sequence). The chain uses TRBV30 and TRBJ2-5, with 16 positions matching TRBD2. The clonotype originates from an older woman with active COVID-19. Sequencing used peripheral blood. CDR3 in DNA: TGTGCCTGGAGAGGACCCCCCGGGACTAGCGGGAGGGCCGGAGAGACCCAGTACTTC. This codes for CAWRGPPGTSGRAGETQYF.